These 24 T cell receptor beta chains were sequenced from one sample in a study of cytomegalovirus exposure and HLA in healthy donors. The PCR contained 60 Vbeta and 13 Jbeta primers. Libraries were prepared by immunoSEQ multiplex PCR; TCRdb keeps only in-frame clonotypes and omits some of them. The table includes about 150,000 clones, around 80% detected once. Specimen: PBMCs. These receptors were collected from a male donor in good health and CMV-seronegative.

This clone appeared a single time. J is TRBJ1-2 and V is TRBV18; 7 bases map to TRBD1. The CDR3 sequence is 15 residues long. The J segment lost 8 bases and the V segment lost 3 bases, leaving 12 bases of the junction unmatched. Germline V lookup: CDR1 KGHSH, CDR2 LQKENI. For the CDR3, the DNA is TGTGCCAGCTCACCTGAGACAGGGAACCAGGGGGGCTACACCTTC. Its protein product is CASSPETGNQGGYTF.

The rearrangement joins TRBV6-5 to TRBJ1-5; TRBD1 is a possible D gene (5 bases). V was cut by 2 bases and J by 4 bases, with 9 bases left in between. This CDR3 region has 14 residues. Germline CDR1 reads MNHEY; CDR2 reads SVGAGI. CDR3 nucleotide sequence: TGTGCCAGCAGTTACGCAGGGTATAATCAGCCCCAGCATTTT. Translating it yields CASSYAGYNQPQHF.

This clone has a single count. The J gene is TRBJ1-2, the V gene TRBV7-6; TRBD1 aligns across 8 bases. After removal of 4 bases from V and 7 bases from J, the junction contained 5 bases not matched to a gene. The CDR3 covers 13 residues. CDR1 and CDR2 (germline): SGHVS, FNYEAQ. CDR3 protein: CASSSRTGFGYTF. The CDR3 region has the DNA TGTGCCAGCAGCTCCCGGACAGGGTTTGGCTACACCTTC.

The gene calls are TRBV27 and TRBJ1-2; TRBD1 aligns across 10 bases. Germline V gene sequence: CDR1 MNHEY, CDR2 SMNVEV (reference sequence). V was clipped by 6 bases and J by 6 bases; unmatched bases: 10. CDR3 size: 15 residues. CDR3 region: CASSRTGTGVHGYTF. As DNA, the CDR3 is TGTGCCAGCAGCCGGACCGGGACAGGGGTTCATGGCTACACCTTC.

In this sample, this clone turned up a few times. The chain carries TRBV9 and TRBJ1-1; D ambiguous. V lost 0 bases, J lost 3 bases, and 12 bases lay in between. Looked up from germline, CDR1 is SGDLS and CDR2 is YYNGEE. CDR3 length: 15 residues. The CDR3 here is CASSVVPRADTEAFF. DNA of the CDR3: TGTGCCAGCAGCGTAGTACCGAGGGCGGACACTGAAGCTTTCTTT.

This chain joins TRBV5-1 and TRBJ2-3; the match to TRBD1 covers 8 bases. Losses at the gene ends were 1 base for V and 4 bases for J; bases not matched to a gene: 2. This CDR3 is built from 14 residues. Per germline, CDR1 SGHRS and CDR2 YFSETQ. The DNA of the CDR3 is TGCGCCAGCAGCTTGTACAGGGGGTCAGATACGCAGTATTTT. This codes for CASSLYRGSDTQYF.

The V gene is TRBV5-1, the J gene TRBJ2-3; 9 positions match TRBD2. CDR3 size: 17 residues. J lost 0 bases, V lost 2 bases, and 7 bases had no gene match. From germline, CDR1 is SGHRS and CDR2 YFSETQ. This chain's CDR3 is CASSLTTSGTSTDTQYF. The CDR3 nucleotides read TGCGCCAGCAGCTTAACGACTAGCGGCACTAGCACAGATACGCAGTATTTT. Supplemented by reference TRBV5-1 and TRBJ2-3, the full variable domain reads KAGVTQTPRYLIKTRGQQVTLSCSPISGHRSVSWYQQTPGQGLQFLFEYFSETQRNKGNFPGRFSGRQFSNSRSEMNVSTLELGDSALYLCASSLTTSGTSTDTQYFGPGTRLTVL.

This sequence joins TRBV4-1 and TRBJ1-2; 8 bases line up with TRBD1. The CDR3 length is 15 residues. V trimming: 3 bases; J trimming: 8 bases; junction bases outside the gene matches: 11. Germline V gene sequence: CDR1 MGHRA, CDR2 YSYEKL. This CDR3 is CASSQSNRGDWGYTF. CDR3 nucleotides: TGCGCCAGCAGCCAGTCTAACAGGGGGGACTGGGGCTACACCTTC.

The V and J genes are TRBV2 and TRBJ1-2, with 7 bases that match TRBD1. The junction had 9 bases not matched to a gene; V was cut back by 3 bases and J by 8 bases. Per the germline V gene, CDR1 is SNHLY and CDR2 is FYNNEI. The CDR3 sequence is 14 residues long. The CDR3 here is CASSDQRGRYGYTF. The DNA of the CDR3 is TGTGCCAGCAGTGATCAGAGGGGGCGATACGGCTACACCTTC.

The gene calls are TRBV19 and TRBJ2-7; maybe TRBD1 (5 bases). The germline V gene encodes CDR1 LNHDA and CDR2 SQIVND (reference sequence). Trimming stripped 3 bases from V and 5 bases from J, with 11 bases between. There are 13 residues in the CDR3. This chain's CDR3 is CASSMSREHEQYF. In DNA form, the CDR3 reads TGTGCCAGTAGTATGTCCAGGGAACACGAGCAGTACTTC.

The chain recombines TRBV5-1 with TRBJ2-5, with 9 bases matching TRBD1. CDR1 and CDR2 (germline): SGHRS, YFSETQ. CDR3 length: 15 amino acids. V lost 1 base, J lost 2 bases, and 3 bases stayed unmatched. The CDR3 loop is CASSLWGQGQETQYF. The CDR3 bases are TGCGCCAGCAGCTTGTGGGGACAGGGACAAGAGACCCAGTACTTC. The variable domain in full, with the rest retrieved from reference TRBV5-1 and TRBJ2-5, is KAGVTQTPRYLIKTRGQQVTLSCSPISGHRSVSWYQQTPGQGLQFLFEYFSETQRNKGNFPGRFSGRQFSNSRSEMNVSTLELGDSALYLCASSLWGQGQETQYFGPGTRLLVL.

The rearrangement links TRBV9 to TRBJ2-3; a possible D gene is TRBD1 (5 bases). V was clipped by 0 bases and J by 3 bases, with 11 bases between them. The CDR3 is 15 residues long. From germline, CDR1 is SGDLS and CDR2 YYNGEE. CDR3 in amino acids: CASSVVGRGTDTQYF. CDR3 sequence (DNA): TGTGCCAGCAGCGTAGTAGGTAGGGGAACAGATACGCAGTATTTT. Filled out from reference TRBV9 and TRBJ2-3, the complete variable domain reads DSGVTQTPKHLITATGQRVTLRCSPRSGDLSVYWYQQSLDQGLQFLIQYYNGEERAKGNILERFSAQQFPDLHSELNLSSLELGDSALYFCASSVVGRGTDTQYFGPGTRLTVL.

The CDR3 DNA follows: TGTGCCAGTAGTGGCCGGGACAGGGGCCTCTACGAGCAGTACTTC. As protein: CASSGRDRGLYEQYF. This rearrangement joins TRBV19 to TRBJ2-7; 10 bases are a match to TRBD1. CDR1 and CDR2 (germline): LNHDA, SQIVND (reference sequence). The V segment lost 5 bases and the J segment 3 bases; nucleotides outside the gene matches: 7. The CDR3 spans 15 residues.

The gene calls are TRBV7-6 and TRBJ1-6; D gene ambiguous. CDR1 and CDR2 from the germline V gene are SGHVS and FNYEAQ. The CDR3 spans 15 residues. V dropped 1 base and J dropped 6 bases, with 10 bases sitting between them. CDR3 in DNA: TGTGCCAGCAGCTTAGGCGGAGTTGTTAATTCACCCCTCCACTTT. Its translation: CASSLGGVVNSPLHF.

This chain uses TRBV5-1 with TRBJ2-7; D is undetermined. This CDR3 has 13 amino acids. Germline CDR1 is SGHRS and CDR2 is YFSETQ. V was trimmed by 0 bases and J by 1 base, leaving 5 bases between them. The CDR3 sequence: CASSLAQSYEQYF. The CDR3 DNA reads as TGCGCCAGCAGCTTGGCCCAGTCCTACGAGCAGTACTTC.

This clone was seen a few times. The chain joins TRBV11-2 to TRBJ2-1, with 7 bases lining up with TRBD2. V lost 4 bases and J lost 1; bases outside the gene matches: 1. The V gene's germline CDR1 is SGHAT and CDR2 FQNNGV. The CDR3 has 14 amino acids. The DNA of the CDR3 is TGTGCCAGCAGCTCGGGGGGTTCCTACAATGAGCAGTTCTTC. Translated: CASSSGGSYNEQFF.

The V call is TRBV5-6, the J call TRBJ2-7, with 7 positions matching TRBD2. Trimming cost V 3 bases and J 7 bases; bases outside gene matches: 10. The CDR3 totals 14 residues. Germline CDR1 is SGHDT and CDR2 is YYEEEE. CDR3 nucleotides: TGTGCCAGCAGCTCGAAGCGGGGCGGAGGGGAGCAGTACTTC. Its protein is CASSSKRGGGEQYF.

This clone was seen only a few times. This chain's CDR3 is CASSPGMAGRNQPQHF. CDR3 nucleotide sequence: TGCGCCAGCAGCCCCGGTATGGCAGGCCGCAATCAGCCCCAGCATTTT. The rearrangement links TRBV5-1 to TRBJ1-5; D is uncertain. Looked up from germline, CDR1 is SGHRS and CDR2 is YFSETQ. The ends were cut back, 4 bases at V and 2 bases at J, with 16 bases in the middle. The CDR3 spans 16 residues.

The genes are TRBV30 and TRBJ2-2, with D possibly matching TRBD1 (6 bases). The CDR3 sequence is 15 residues long. Trimming removed 3 bases from V and 2 bases from J, with 13 bases in between. Per germline, CDR1 GTSNPN and CDR2 SVGIG (reference sequence). The CDR3 loop is CAWSRTALNTGELFF. Written as DNA, the CDR3 is TGTGCCTGGAGCCGGACAGCCTTAAACACCGGGGAGCTGTTTTTT.

The rearrangement joins TRBV30 to TRBJ1-1, with a tentative D call TRBD1 (5 bases). CDR3 length: 12 amino acids. From germline, CDR1 is GTSNPN and CDR2 SVGIG (reference sequence). CDR3 in amino acids: CAAEPQGSRAFF. The CDR3 nucleotides are TGTGCTGCGGAGCCCCAGGGAAGCAGAGCTTTCTTT.

CDR3: CASSIAHWAYGYTF. Here the CDR3 DNA reads TGTGCCAGTAGTATAGCCCATTGGGCCTATGGCTACACCTTC. The J gene is TRBJ1-2, the V gene TRBV19; D is unresolved. With 1 base removed from V and 4 bases from J, the gap between germline ends came to 10 bases. Germline-derived CDR1 and CDR2 are LNHDA and SQIVND (reference sequence). The CDR3 runs to 14 residues. The variable domain in full, completed from reference TRBV19 and TRBJ1-2, reads DGGITQSPKYLFRKEGQNVTLSCEQNLNHDAMYWYRQDPGQGLRLIYYSQIVNDFQKGDIAEGYSVSREKKESFPLTVTSAQKNPTAFYLCASSIAHWAYGYTFGSGTRLTVV.

This sequence joins TRBV6-6 and TRBJ2-7; 10 bases are a match to TRBD2. Germline V gives CDR1 MNHNY, CDR2 SVGAGI (reference sequence). V shed 5 bases and J 3 bases; nucleotides not matched to a gene: 4. The CDR3 has 14 residues. CDR3 in amino acids: CASSLAGEIYEQYF. The CDR3 coding sequence is TGTGCCAGCAGTCTAGCGGGGGAGATCTACGAGCAGTACTTC.

The rearrangement joins TRBV4-1 to TRBJ2-3; a weak D match, TRBD2 (6 bases). CDR3 length: 16 amino acids. V was clipped by 0 bases and J by 1 base, with 11 bases between them. Germline V gene lookup returns CDR1 MGHRA and CDR2 YSYEKL. This CDR3 reads CASSQERWGGTDTQYF. CDR3 DNA sequence: TGCGCCAGCAGCCAAGAGCGGTGGGGGGGCACAGATACGCAGTATTTT.

The rearrangement links TRBV5-1 to TRBJ2-3; D is tentatively TRBD1 or TRBD2 (6 bases each). The CDR3 loop spans 15 amino acids. Germline CDR1 reads SGHRS; CDR2 reads YFSETQ. V was shortened by 4 bases and J by 2 bases, with 14 bases between the two germline ends. CDR3 amino acids: CASSVGGPLTDTQYF. The CDR3 DNA reads as TGCGCCAGCAGCGTGGGGGGCCCCCTCACAGATACGCAGTATTTT.